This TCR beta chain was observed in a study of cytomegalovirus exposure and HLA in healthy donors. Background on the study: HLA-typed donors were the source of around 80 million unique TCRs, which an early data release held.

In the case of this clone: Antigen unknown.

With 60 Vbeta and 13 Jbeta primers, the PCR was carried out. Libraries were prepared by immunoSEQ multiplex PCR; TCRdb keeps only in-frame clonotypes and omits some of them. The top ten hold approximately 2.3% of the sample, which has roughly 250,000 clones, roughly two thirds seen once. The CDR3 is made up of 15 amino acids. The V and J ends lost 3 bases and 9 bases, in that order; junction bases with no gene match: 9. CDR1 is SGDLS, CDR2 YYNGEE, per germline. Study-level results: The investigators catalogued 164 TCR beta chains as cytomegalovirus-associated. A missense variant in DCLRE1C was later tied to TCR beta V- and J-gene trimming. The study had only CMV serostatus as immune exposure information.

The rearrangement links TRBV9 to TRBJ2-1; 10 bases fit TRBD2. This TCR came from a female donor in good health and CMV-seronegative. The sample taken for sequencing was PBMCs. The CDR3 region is CASSAQGSGRFEQFF. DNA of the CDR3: TGTGCCAGCAGCGCACAGGGTAGCGGGAGGTTTGAGCAGTTCTTC. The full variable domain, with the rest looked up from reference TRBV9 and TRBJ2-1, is DSGVTQTPKHLITATGQRVTLRCSPRSGDLSVYWYQQSLDQGLQFLIQYYNGEERAKGNILERFSAQQFPDLHSELNLSSLELGDSALYFCASSAQGSGRFEQFFGPGTRLTVL.